The count of the clone carrying this T cell receptor (beta chain) is one. Its specificity is not known. The data belong to a study of glioma-infiltrating T cells after dendritic cell vaccination. Blood PBMC samples: pre-vaccination, two weeks post third vaccination, and at tumor progression. Sequencing was performed with immunoSEQ multiplex PCR; in TCRdb, only in-frame clones are kept and a portion is missing. The profile shows tens of thousands of clones, roughly 82% of them singletons. CDR1 is SGHVS and CDR2 is FNYEAQ in the germline V gene. V trimming: 1 base; J trimming: 1 base; junction bases outside the gene matches: 9. The CDR3 runs 17 residues. Study conclusions and caveats: Complete blood and tumor specimen sets were limited to few patients.

The sample in question was blood, obtained before dendritic cell vaccination. The source of this sequence is a human donor with glioblastoma. The chain links TRBV7-6 to TRBJ1-2, with 7 bases fitting TRBD1. CDR3 residues: CASSLGLGTEVNYGYTF. CDR3 DNA sequence: TGTGCCAGCAGCTTAGGTTTGGGGACAGAGGTTAACTATGGCTACACCTTC.